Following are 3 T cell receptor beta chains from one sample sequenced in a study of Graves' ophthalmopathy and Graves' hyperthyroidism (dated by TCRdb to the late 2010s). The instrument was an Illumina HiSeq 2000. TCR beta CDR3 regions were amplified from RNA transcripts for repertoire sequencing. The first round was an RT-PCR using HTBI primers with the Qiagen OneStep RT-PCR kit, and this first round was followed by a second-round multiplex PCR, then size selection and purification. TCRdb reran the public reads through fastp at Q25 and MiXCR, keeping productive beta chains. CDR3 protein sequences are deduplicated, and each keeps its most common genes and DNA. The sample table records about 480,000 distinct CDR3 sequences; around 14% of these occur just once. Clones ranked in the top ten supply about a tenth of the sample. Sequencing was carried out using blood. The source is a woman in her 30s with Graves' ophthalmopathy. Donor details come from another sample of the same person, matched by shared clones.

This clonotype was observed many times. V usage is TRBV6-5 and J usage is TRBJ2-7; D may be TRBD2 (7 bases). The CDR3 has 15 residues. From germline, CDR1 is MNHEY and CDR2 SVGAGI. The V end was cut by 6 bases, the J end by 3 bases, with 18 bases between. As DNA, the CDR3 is TGTGCCAGCAGCCTAAAGGGGGGGGACTACTACGAGCAGTACTTC. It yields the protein CASSLKGGDYYEQYF.

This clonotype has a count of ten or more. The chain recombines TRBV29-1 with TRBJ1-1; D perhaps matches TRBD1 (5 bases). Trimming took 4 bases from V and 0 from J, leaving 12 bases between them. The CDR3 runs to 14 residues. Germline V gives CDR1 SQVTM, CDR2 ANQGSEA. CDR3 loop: CSVGGLNMNTEAFF. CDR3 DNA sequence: TGCAGCGTTGGGGGACTGAACATGAACACTGAAGCTTTCTTT.

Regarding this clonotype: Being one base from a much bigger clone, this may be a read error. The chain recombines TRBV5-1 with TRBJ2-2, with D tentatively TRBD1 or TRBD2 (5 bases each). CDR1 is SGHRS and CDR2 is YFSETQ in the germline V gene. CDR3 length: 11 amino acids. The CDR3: CATGNTGELCF. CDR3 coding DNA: TGCGCCACAGGGAACACCGGGGAGCTGTGTTTT.